This entry lists 14 T cell receptor beta chains sequenced from one sample in a study of T cells in Graves' hyperthyroidism and ophthalmopathy. Amplification targeted TCR beta CDR3 regions from RNA transcripts. First-round RT-PCR with HTBI primers amplified the TCR CDR3 region. TCRdb reanalysed the multiplex PCR reads using MiXCR and keeps one entry per CDR3 protein. The sample contains hundreds of thousands of distinct CDR3 sequences, around 15% of which appear only once. The sequencing input was blood. The receptor set was obtained from a woman aged 40 to 50 with Graves' ophthalmopathy.

Within the sample, this clonotype is medium-sized. V is TRBV6-2 or TRBV6-3 and J is TRBJ1-5; 10 bases line up with TRBD1. This CDR3 is 17 amino acids long. Germline values: CDR1 MNHEY, CDR2 SVGEGT. Losses at the gene ends were 2 bases for V and 4 bases for J; bases not matched to a gene: 8. CDR3 DNA: TGTGCCAGCAGTTACGTGTTGGGACAGGGGACTAATCAGCCCCAGCATTTT. This codes for CASSYVLGQGTNQPQHF.

This clonotype has more than one count but fewer than ten. J is TRBJ2-4 and V is TRBV20-1, with 7 nucleotides matching TRBD2. CDR1 DFQATT and CDR2 SNEGSKA come from the germline V gene (reference sequence). The J segment lost 0 bases and the V segment lost 1 base, leaving 12 bases of the junction unmatched. The CDR3 spans 18 residues. The CDR3 coding sequence is TGCAGTGCTAGAGTTTTTGCGGGAGAGAGTCTAGCCAAAAACATTCAGTACTTC. Encoded protein: CSARVFAGESLAKNIQYF.

Ten or more counts support this clonotype. Possible read error: a much larger clone is one base away. The chain recombines TRBV6-2 or TRBV6-3 with TRBJ1-5; tentative D call: TRBD1 (6 bases). This CDR3 comprises 14 residues. Germline loops: CDR1 MNHEY, CDR2 SVGEGT. The V gene lost 8 bases and the J gene lost 6 bases, with 17 bases spanning the gap. For the CDR3, the DNA is TGTGCCAGCCGGGAGGCGGGGGCAGTTCAGCCCCAGCATTTT. Amino acids: CASREAGAVQPQHF.

This clonotype occurred many times. The rearrangement uses TRBV6-5 and TRBJ2-4, with D tentatively TRBD1 (6 bases). Germline CDR1 is MNHEY and CDR2 is SVGAGI. This CDR3 has 17 residues. The V and J ends lost 0 bases and 0 bases respectively, with 12 bases between them. DNA for the CDR3: TGTGCCAGCAGTTACTCCAGGGGCTCGGTAGCCAAAAACATTCAGTACTTC. Its translation: CASSYSRGSVAKNIQYF.

This clonotype appeared many times. J is TRBJ1-1 and V is TRBV9; D remains unclear. There are 13 residues in the CDR3. The germline V gene has CDR1 SGDLS and CDR2 YYNGEE. The ends were cut back, 1 base at V and 2 bases at J, with 6 bases in the middle. CDR3 sequence: CASSVRFNTEAFF. In nucleotides, the CDR3 is TGTGCCAGCAGCGTACGGTTCAACACTGAAGCTTTCTTT.

This sequence joins TRBV28 and TRBJ1-5; possibly TRBD1 for D (5 bases). This CDR3 contains 17 residues. The ends were cut back, 4 bases at V and 0 bases at J, with 16 bases in the middle. The germline V gene has CDR1 MDHEN and CDR2 SYDVKM. The CDR3 DNA follows: TGTGCCAGCAGTTCTTGGACTCGGGGACTTAGCAATCAGCCCCAGCATTTT. This sequence encodes CASSSWTRGLSNQPQHF. The full variable domain, rest sourced from reference TRBV28 and TRBJ1-5, is DVKVTQSSRYLVKRTGEKVFLECVQDMDHENMFWYRQDPGLGLRLIYFSYDVKMKEKGDIPEGYSVSREKKERFSLILESASTNQTSMYLCASSSWTRGLSNQPQHFGDGTRLSIL.

This clonotype was picked up many times. The chain has TRBV12-3 or TRBV12-4 and TRBJ2-5, with 9 bases identical to TRBD2. The trim removed 8 bases at V and 0 bases at J, leaving 7 bases unmatched. The CDR3 has 15 amino acids. CDR3 in DNA: TGTGCCAGCGAGGCGGCTAGCGGGGACCAAGAGACCCAGTACTTC. It encodes CASEAASGDQETQYF.

The sample holds a few counts of this clonotype. The J gene is TRBJ1-2, the V gene TRBV6-1, with D uncertain. The CDR3 spans 15 residues. V lost 6 bases and J lost 5, with 19 bases in between. Germline values: CDR1 MNHNS, CDR2 SASEGT. In DNA, the CDR3 is TGTGCCAGCAGCCCCATCGGAGTACGGGGATATGGCTACACCTTC. This sequence encodes CASSPIGVRGYGYTF.

This clonotype was seen repeatedly, ten times or more. J is TRBJ1-3 and V is TRBV12-3 or TRBV12-4; D perhaps matches TRBD1 (5 bases). Trimming shortened V by 3 bases and J by 0 bases, and 6 bases separated the two germline ends. The CDR3 has 14 residues. The CDR3 DNA reads TGTGCCAGCAGTTTTGGGACCTCTGGAAACACCATATATTTT. Translating gives CASSFGTSGNTIYF.

This clonotype was picked up a small number of times. This sequence joins TRBV12-5 and TRBJ1-1; D unresolved. Trimming took 5 bases from V and 0 from J, leaving 7 bases between them. Germline V gene sequence: CDR1 LGHNT, CDR2 FRNRAP. This CDR3 spans 13 amino acids. The CDR3 sequence: CASGVSMNTEAFF. The CDR3 nucleotides read TGTGCTAGTGGTGTCAGTATGAACACTGAAGCTTTCTTT. The full variable domain, rest sourced from reference TRBV12-5 and TRBJ1-1, is DARVTQTPRHKVTEMGQEVTMRCQPILGHNTVFWYRQTMMQGLELLAYFRNRAPLDDSGMPKDRFSAEMPDATLATLKIQPSEPRDSAVYFCASGVSMNTEAFFGQGTRLTVV.

In its sample, this clonotype was seen many times. The chain couples TRBV27 to TRBJ2-5; 8 bases match TRBD2. Unmatched junction bases numbered 6, after V lost 3 bases and J lost 6 bases. CDR1 and CDR2 (germline): MNHEY, SMNVEV (reference sequence). The CDR3 length is 14 residues. The CDR3 nucleotides read TGTGCCAGCAGTTTCCGGGGGGGATGGCAGACCCAGTACTTC. Translating gives CASSFRGGWQTQYF.

The chain is built from TRBV27 and TRBJ2-4; 8 bases align to TRBD1. There are 15 residues in the CDR3. The germline gives CDR1 MNHEY, CDR2 SMNVEV (reference sequence). Trimming removed 5 bases from V and 5 bases from J; junction bases left unmatched: 8. The CDR3 DNA follows: TGTGCCAGCAGTACTCGACAGGGGAGTGAAAACATTCAGTACTTC. Its protein product is CASSTRQGSENIQYF.

This clonotype showed up many times. The junction shows a germline mismatch at one end, possibly a read error. The rearrangement links TRBV7-7 to TRBJ2-7; D is possibly TRBD1 (6 bases). This CDR3 region has 15 residues. Germline V gives CDR1 SSHAT, CDR2 FNYEAQ (reference sequence). The CDR3 here is CASSRLTGLDYEQYF. The CDR3 nucleotides read TGTGCTAGCAGCCGGCTGACAGGTCTAGATTACGAGCAGTACTTC.

This clonotype was found a few times. This rearrangement joins TRBV12-3 or TRBV12-4 to TRBJ2-2; 8 bases match TRBD1. This CDR3 has 14 amino acids. With V trimmed by 3 bases and J by 7 bases, 4 bases remained unmatched. The CDR3 loop is CASSFRGPDGELFF. As DNA, the CDR3 is TGTGCCAGCAGTTTCAGGGGGCCGGACGGGGAGCTGTTTTTT.